This T cell receptor beta chain was identified during a study of OX40 agonist ivuxolimab in advanced cancers. Study summary: There were three patients with partial responses, one having hepatocellular carcinoma and two cutaneous melanoma.

About this clone itself: Its antigen is undetermined.

Enrollment shut out patients with autoimmune disease history or systemic immunosuppression. The CDR3 has 13 residues. The V gene lost 5 bases and the J gene lost 6 bases, with 13 bases spanning the gap. In germline, CDR1 is SQVTM, CDR2 ANQGSEA. General study findings and limits: The study observed clonal expansion of CD4+ and CD8+ blood T cells by week 6 at 0.1 to 3.0 mg/kg.

Profiled with immunoSEQ multiplex PCR; TCRdb holds only in-frame clones, not every one. The repertoire consists of tens of thousands of clones, with 85% occurring once and the leading ten covering less than 6.5%. The input for sequencing was CD4+ or CD8+ T cells sorted from blood, taken in a trial of the OX40 agonist ivuxolimab. The chain employs TRBV29-1 and TRBJ1-4; D remains ambiguous. This TCR came from an adult with an advanced solid tumor such as melanoma, head and neck, liver or kidney cancer. The CDR3 spells CSVSIGPDEKLFF. CDR3 DNA: TGCAGCGTTTCAATTGGGCCGGATGAAAAACTGTTTTTT.